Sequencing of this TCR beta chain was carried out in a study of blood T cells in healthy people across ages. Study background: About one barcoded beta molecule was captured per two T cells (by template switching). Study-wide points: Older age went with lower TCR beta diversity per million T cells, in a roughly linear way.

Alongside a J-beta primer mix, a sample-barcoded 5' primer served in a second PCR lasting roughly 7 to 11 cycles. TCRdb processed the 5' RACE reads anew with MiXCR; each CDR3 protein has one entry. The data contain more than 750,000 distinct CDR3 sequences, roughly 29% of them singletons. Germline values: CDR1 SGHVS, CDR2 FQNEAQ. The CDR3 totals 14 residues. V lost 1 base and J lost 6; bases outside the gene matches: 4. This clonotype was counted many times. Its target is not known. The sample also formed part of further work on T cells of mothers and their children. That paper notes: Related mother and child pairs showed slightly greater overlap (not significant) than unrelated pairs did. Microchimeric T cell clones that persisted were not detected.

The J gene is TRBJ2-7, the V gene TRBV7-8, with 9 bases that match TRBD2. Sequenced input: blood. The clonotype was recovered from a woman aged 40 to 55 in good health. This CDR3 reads CASSLVLAGFEQYF. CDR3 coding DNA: TGTGCCAGCAGCTTAGTCCTAGCGGGATTCGAGCAGTACTTC.